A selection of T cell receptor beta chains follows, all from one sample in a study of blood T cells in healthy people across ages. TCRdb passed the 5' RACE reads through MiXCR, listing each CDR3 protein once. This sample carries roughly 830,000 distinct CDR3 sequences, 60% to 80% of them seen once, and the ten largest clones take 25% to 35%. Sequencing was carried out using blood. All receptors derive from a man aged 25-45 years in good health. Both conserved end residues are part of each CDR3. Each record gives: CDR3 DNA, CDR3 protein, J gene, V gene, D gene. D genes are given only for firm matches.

CDR3nt: TGTGCCAGCAGATGGGTACCAGATACGCAGTATTTT
CDR3aa: CASRWVPDTQYF
j_gene: TRBJ2-3
v_gene: TRBV12-3/TRBV12-4
d_gene: NA

CDR3nt: TGTGCCAGCAGGTCTGATACCCGGGACCGACCCTATGGCTACACCTTC
CDR3aa: CASRSDTRDRPYGYTF
j_gene: TRBJ1-2
v_gene: TRBV6-5
d_gene: NA

CDR3nt: TGTGCCAGCAGTTACTCGCGAACCCAGGGGGGCTACACCTTC
CDR3aa: CASSYSRTQGGYTF
j_gene: TRBJ1-2
v_gene: TRBV6-2/TRBV6-3
d_gene: NA

CDR3nt: TGCGCCAGCAGCCCCCAGGGGCAGGGGGACTTTGGATCACCCCTCCACTTT
CDR3aa: CASSPQGQGDFGSPLHF
j_gene: TRBJ1-6
v_gene: TRBV4-3
d_gene: TRBD1

CDR3nt: TGTGCCAGTATCGCTTGGGACTCGGGCACCGGGGAGCTGTTTTTT
CDR3aa: CASIAWDSGTGELFF
j_gene: TRBJ2-2
v_gene: TRBV19
d_gene: NA

CDR3nt: TGTGCCAGCTCACCGCCGCAACAGGTGAAAGCTTTCTTT
CDR3aa: CASSPPQQVKAFF
j_gene: TRBJ1-1
v_gene: TRBV18
d_gene: NA

CDR3nt: TGTGCTAGCAGCTTCAGCGGGGGGGCCATGGAGACCCAGTACTTC
CDR3aa: CASSFSGGAMETQYF
j_gene: TRBJ2-5
v_gene: TRBV7-7
d_gene: TRBD2

CDR3nt: TGTGCCAGCAGTCCGACGCTGCTTGGTGAGCAGTTCTTC
CDR3aa: CASSPTLLGEQFF
j_gene: TRBJ2-1
v_gene: TRBV6-2/TRBV6-3
d_gene: NA

CDR3nt: TGTGCCAGCAGCTTATCTTTCGCGAGCAGGGTCACAGATACGCAGTATTTT
CDR3aa: CASSLSFASRVTDTQYF
j_gene: TRBJ2-3
v_gene: TRBV7-2
d_gene: NA

CDR3nt: TGCAGTGTACCCCCTAGACCTTCGACAGATACGCAGTATTTT
CDR3aa: CSVPPRPSTDTQYF
j_gene: TRBJ2-3
v_gene: TRBV20-1
d_gene: NA